This paragraph covers one T cell receptor (beta chain) sequence. This entry comes from a study of blood T cell repertoires in COVID-19. As for the study in general: Researchers got acute and convalescent COVID-19 samples from the United States, Italy and Spain.

Original data processing: Reference gene primer amplification in the assay estimated nucleated cell counts. The data were produced by immunoSEQ multiplex PCR, yet TCRdb's version contains in-frame clones alone and is incomplete. That table is the source of V, J and clone size, and D and trimming were worked out from the DNA. Of some 210,000 clones in the sample, just over 90% were seen once. The source is a man under 40 with acute or convalescent COVID-19. Sequencing used peripheral blood.

The DNA of the CDR3 is TGTGCCAGCGGCTGGGAGGTTCGGCCCGGGGAGCTGTTTTTT. Amino acids: CASGWEVRPGELFF. The chain employs TRBV27 and TRBJ2-2; maybe TRBD2 (6 bases). V lost 8 bases and J 6 bases, leaving 16 bases between the germline ends. CDR1 MNHEY and CDR2 SMNVEV come from the germline V gene (reference sequence). This CDR3 contains 14 residues.